Presented here are 6 T cell receptor beta chains from one specimen sequenced in a study of cytomegalovirus exposure and HLA in healthy donors. The table came from immunoSEQ multiplex PCR; TCRdb's copy has only in-frame clones and leaves some out. The sample includes about 66,000 clones, roughly 96% of them seen just once. Sequencing input: PBMCs. Receptor source: a young man in good health and CMV-seronegative.

The chain employs TRBV18 and TRBJ1-3; TRBD1 matches at 7 bases. Germline CDR1 is KGHSH and CDR2 is LQKENI. This CDR3 has 16 residues. Trimming at V came to 0 bases and at J to 0 bases, leaving 2 bases not matched to a gene. The CDR3 region is CASSPPNRGSGNTIYF. CDR3 sequence (DNA): TGTGCCAGCTCACCACCGAACAGGGGCTCTGGAAACACCATATATTTT. The complete variable domain, with remaining parts taken from reference TRBV18 and TRBJ1-3, reads NAGVMQNPRHLVRRRGQEARLRCSPMKGHSHVYWYRQLPEEGLKFMVYLQKENIIDESGMPKERFSAEFPKEGPSILRIQQVVRGDSAAYFCASSPPNRGSGNTIYFGEGSWLTVV.

This clone was seen only once. The CDR3, as DNA: TGTGCCAGCAGTTTCGGACTAGCGGGGCCTCAAGAGACCCAGTACTTC. Translated, it gives CASSFGLAGPQETQYF. The chain couples TRBV2 to TRBJ2-5, with 12 positions matching TRBD2. Trimming cost V 5 bases and J 2 bases; bases outside gene matches: 6. The CDR3 sequence is 16 residues long. Germline-derived CDR1 and CDR2 are SNHLY and FYNNEI.

The chain combines TRBV5-6 with TRBJ2-3, with 11 bases aligning to TRBD2. CDR3 length equals 16 residues. Trimming cost V 3 bases and J 4 bases; bases outside gene matches: 7. Germline CDR1 SGHDT, CDR2 YYEEEE. CDR3 loop: CASSSSTSGIADTQYF. The CDR3 DNA sequence: TGTGCCAGCAGCTCTTCGACTAGCGGGATAGCAGATACGCAGTATTTT.

The DNA of the CDR3 is TGTGCCAGCAGCTGGACATTTAATCAGCCCCAGCATTTT. Its protein is CASSWTFNQPQHF. J is TRBJ1-5 and V is TRBV28; tentative D call: TRBD1 (5 bases). Germline V gene lookup returns CDR1 MDHEN and CDR2 SYDVKM. The CDR3 runs 13 residues. V was trimmed by 6 bases and J by 4 bases, leaving 10 bases between them.

V and J are TRBV6-5 and TRBJ1-1; no clear D gene. V dropped 8 bases and J dropped 8 bases, with 15 bases sitting between them. The CDR3 has 12 residues. From germline, CDR1 is MNHEY and CDR2 SVGAGI. The CDR3 sequence is CASRFGSGEAFF. The DNA for the CDR3 is TGTGCCAGCCGTTTTGGCTCGGGGGAAGCTTTCTTT.

This clone was seen just once. V usage is TRBV7-9 and J usage is TRBJ2-2, with 8 bases lining up with TRBD1. CDR3 size: 16 residues. V lost 5 bases to trimming and J lost 4 bases; unmatched junction nucleotides: 9. In germline, CDR1 is SEHNR, CDR2 FQNEAQ (reference sequence). The CDR3: CASSQPDREITGELFF. The DNA of the CDR3 is TGTGCCAGCAGCCAACCGGACAGGGAAATCACCGGGGAGCTGTTTTTT.